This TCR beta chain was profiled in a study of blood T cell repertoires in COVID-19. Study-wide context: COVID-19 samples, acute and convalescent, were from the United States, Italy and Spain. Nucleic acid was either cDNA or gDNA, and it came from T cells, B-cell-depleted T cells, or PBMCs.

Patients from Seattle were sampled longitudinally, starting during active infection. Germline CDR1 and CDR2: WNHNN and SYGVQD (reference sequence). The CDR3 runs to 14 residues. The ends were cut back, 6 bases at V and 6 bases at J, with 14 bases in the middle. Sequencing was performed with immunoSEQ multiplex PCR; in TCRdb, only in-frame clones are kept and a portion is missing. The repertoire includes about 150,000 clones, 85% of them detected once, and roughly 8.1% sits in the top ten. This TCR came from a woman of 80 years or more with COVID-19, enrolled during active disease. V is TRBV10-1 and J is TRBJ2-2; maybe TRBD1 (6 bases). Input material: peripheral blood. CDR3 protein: CASSLQGSAGELFF. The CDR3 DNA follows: TGCGCCAGCAGCCTACAGGGATCGGCCGGGGAGCTGTTTTTT.